This T cell receptor beta chain originates from a study of identical twins' blood T cells. This CDR3 has 15 residues. The trim removed 3 bases at V and 6 bases at J, leaving 6 bases unmatched. Per germline, CDR1 SGDLS and CDR2 YYNGEE. TCRdb recomputed calls from the 5' RACE reads with MiXCR, one row per CDR3 protein. The sample consists of around 380,000 distinct CDR3 sequences, 25% to 35% of them appearing once. This clonotype has a count of ten or more. The V gene is TRBV9, the J gene TRBJ2-2; 9 bases are a match to TRBD1. The sequence was collected from a woman aged 18-49 years in good health. The source material was PBMCs. The CDR3: CASSARDRVAGELFF. The CDR3 nucleotides read TGTGCCAGCAGCGCCCGGGACAGGGTTGCCGGGGAGCTGTTTTTT.